The clone carrying this TCR beta chain has a count of ten or more. Its antigen remains unidentified. Every cDNA TCR molecule received its own unique molecular identifier. TCRdb itself ran the 5' RACE reads through MiXCR, one entry per CDR3 protein. In the table there are 17,000 or so distinct CDR3 sequences, about 22% of which are singletons. This specimen belongs to a study of spatial heterogeneity in lung cancer. Across the whole study: Raw sequencing reads included, on average, more than 8.5 appearances of each unique TCR and UMI combination. Study results and limitations: Blood contained ubiquitous expanded tumor TCRs more at resection than at follow-up.

The CDR3 loop spans 14 amino acids. Germline CDR1 and CDR2: MNHEY and SVGAGI. Germline trimming cut 8 bases from V and 10 bases from J; bases unmatched to any gene: 11. Stated time point: sample taken at primary tumor resection. Whole RNA obtained from tumor, nontumor lung or frozen PBMC underwent sequencing without sorting. Samples were donated by 72 untreated early-stage non-small cell lung cancer patients. The specimen was PBMCs, collected at surgery. The receptor was isolated from a female donor with early-stage non-small cell lung cancer. V usage is TRBV6-5 and J usage is TRBJ2-1; 10 bases fit TRBD1. CDR3 nucleotide sequence: TGTGCCAGCTCGAAGGACAGGGGGACACAGGAGCAGTTCTTC. Translating it yields CASSKDRGTQEQFF.